Below are 31 T cell receptor beta chains sequenced from a single sample in a study of identical twins. TCRdb re-derived calls from the 5' RACE reads in MiXCR, one entry per CDR3 protein. Among about 810,000 distinct CDR3 sequences listed, approximately 13% were seen once. This sample was shared with a second study, whose subject was yellow fever vaccine responses in identical twins.

Input material: PBMCs. These receptors originate from a woman younger than 30 in good health.

This clonotype was seen a few times. This rearrangement joins TRBV29-1 to TRBJ2-3, with D maybe TRBD2 (7 bases). This CDR3 region has 15 residues. Trimming left V 4 bases short and J 2 bases short, with 16 bases between. CDR1 and CDR2 (germline): SQVTM, ANQGSEA. The CDR3 bases are TGCAGCGTTGCTAAGGAGGGGGGGGACACAGATACGCAGTATTTT. Its translation is CSVAKEGGDTDTQYF.

This chain uses TRBV3-1 with TRBJ1-2; 8 nucleotides match TRBD1. In germline, CDR1 is LGHDT, CDR2 YNNKEL (reference sequence). The length of the CDR3 is 13 residues. V lost 3 bases, J lost 7 bases, and 4 bases stayed unmatched. CDR3 sequence reads: CASSHGQGAGYTF. The CDR3 coding sequence is TGTGCCAGCAGCCACGGACAGGGCGCTGGCTACACCTTC.

This clonotype has a count of ten or more. CDR3 in amino acids: CASSLDNYNEQFF. The CDR3 DNA follows: TGTGCCAGCTCCCTAGACAACTACAATGAGCAGTTCTTC. The chain has TRBV12-3 or TRBV12-4 and TRBJ2-1; D is uncertain. V was clipped by 8 bases and J by 3 bases, with 11 bases between them. This CDR3 is built from 13 residues.

This clonotype was picked up many times. V is TRBV12-3 or TRBV12-4 and J is TRBJ1-2; 8 bases line up with TRBD1. The CDR3 has 15 residues. The V gene end was trimmed by 6 bases and the J gene end by 7 bases; junction bases not matched to a gene: 13. CDR3 sequence reads: CASRGQDGGSGGYTF. The CDR3 DNA reads as TGTGCCAGCAGGGGACAGGATGGGGGATCAGGTGGCTACACCTTC.

The gene calls are TRBV10-3 and TRBJ1-5; D unclear. V was trimmed by 0 bases and J by 4 bases, leaving 10 bases between them. CDR3 length: 15 amino acids. Germline V gene sequence: CDR1 ENHRY, CDR2 SYGVKD. The CDR3 loop reads CAISESGFGNQPQHF. CDR3 nucleotides: TGTGCCATCAGTGAGTCAGGGTTTGGAAATCAGCCCCAGCATTTT.

This clonotype was detected only a few times. The chain employs TRBV5-1 and TRBJ2-2; the match to TRBD1 covers 8 bases. The CDR3 is 15 amino acids. CDR1 is SGHRS and CDR2 is YFSETQ in the germline V gene. Losses at the gene ends were 2 bases for V and 3 bases for J; bases not matched to a gene: 3. The CDR3 DNA sequence: TGCGCCAGCAGCTTACAGGGGGATGACACCGGGGAGCTGTTTTTT. Protein: CASSLQGDDTGELFF.

This clonotype was seen more than once but under ten times. J is TRBJ1-1 and V is TRBV5-1; D uncertain. The CDR3 extends over 13 amino acids. Germline loops: CDR1 SGHRS, CDR2 YFSETQ. Trimming pared 0 bases from V and 5 bases from J, leaving 8 bases between. The CDR3: CASSLVGQTEAFF. DNA for the CDR3: TGCGCCAGCAGCTTGGTCGGCCAGACTGAAGCTTTCTTT.

As for this clonotype: An end of the junction differs from the germline gene, which may be a read error. The chain is built from TRBV3-1 and TRBJ1-4; D gene uncertain. The CDR3 sequence is 12 residues long. Germline V CDR1 and CDR2: LGHDT, YNNKEL (reference sequence). The CDR3 region is CASSQKPERLFF. The DNA of the CDR3 is TGTGCCAGCAGCCAAAAGCCTGAAAGACTGTTTTTT.

This clonotype was found many times. The rearrangement links TRBV29-1 to TRBJ2-1; D perhaps matches TRBD1 (5 bases). Germline values: CDR1 SQVTM, CDR2 ANQGSEA. With 2 bases removed from V and 9 bases from J, the gap between germline ends came to 17 bases. The CDR3 runs 14 residues. The CDR3 DNA is TGCAGCGTTGAACACTTCGAGAGCAGGGCTGAGCAGTTCTTC. Residues: CSVEHFESRAEQFF.

Many counts were recorded for this clonotype. This sequence joins TRBV11-2 and TRBJ2-7; TRBD2 matches 10 bases. Germline CDR1 and CDR2: SGHAT and FQNNGV. The CDR3 loop spans 16 amino acids. V lost 4 bases and J lost 2; bases outside the gene matches: 8. The CDR3 protein is CASSSRTSGYAYEQYF. CDR3 nucleotide sequence: TGTGCCAGCAGCTCCAGGACTAGCGGTTATGCCTACGAGCAGTACTTC.

This clonotype turned up a few times. The chain employs TRBV5-1 and TRBJ2-6; TRBD1 matches at 8 bases. The CDR3 covers 18 residues. Unmatched junction bases numbered 9, after V lost 2 bases and J lost 2 bases. The germline V gene has CDR1 SGHRS and CDR2 YFSETQ. The CDR3 loop is CASSFRGQGDAGANVLTF. CDR3 sequence (DNA): TGCGCCAGCAGCTTCCGAGGACAGGGTGACGCTGGGGCCAACGTCCTGACTTTC.

The chain couples TRBV6-1 to TRBJ1-2; maybe TRBD1 (5 bases). Germline CDR1 is MNHNS and CDR2 is SASEGT. V shed 5 bases and J shed 5 bases, with 15 bases lying between them. The CDR3 consists of 14 residues. CDR3 in DNA: TGTGCCAGCAGTCCTCCGGGACGGGTATATGGCTACACCTTC. Encoded protein: CASSPPGRVYGYTF.

The sample holds a few counts of this clonotype. The J gene is TRBJ2-6, the V gene TRBV10-3, with 7 bases that match TRBD1. The CDR3 runs 18 residues. Looked up from germline, CDR1 is ENHRY and CDR2 is SYGVKD. V was clipped by 0 bases and J by 0 bases; unmatched bases: 5. The CDR3 nucleotides read TGTGCCATCAGTGAGTCCGACAGGGCCACCTCTGGGGCCAACGTCCTGACTTTC. Residues: CAISESDRATSGANVLTF.

This clonotype was recorded a few times. This chain connects TRBV20-1 to TRBJ2-7; possibly TRBD1 for D (5 bases). The V and J ends lost 3 bases and 6 bases respectively, with 9 bases between them. Per the germline V gene, CDR1 is DFQATT and CDR2 is SNEGSKA (reference sequence). This CDR3 has 11 amino acids. DNA for the CDR3: TGCAGTGCTAGTCAGGGTCTCGAGCAGTACTTC. Amino acid sequence: CSASQGLEQYF.

The chain links TRBV20-1 to TRBJ2-2; 7 bases map to TRBD1. Germline CDR1 is DFQATT and CDR2 is SNEGSKA (reference sequence). V lost 0 bases, J lost 5 bases, and 6 bases stayed unmatched. The CDR3 spans 15 residues. CDR3 sequence (DNA): TGCAGTGCTAGAGATGGAGACAGGGTGACCGGGGAGCTGTTTTTT. Its protein is CSARDGDRVTGELFF.

The chain combines TRBV6-5 with TRBJ2-7; D ambiguous. Germline V gene sequence: CDR1 MNHEY, CDR2 SVGAGI. There are 14 residues in the CDR3. V shed 0 bases and J shed 0 bases, with 6 bases lying between them. CDR3 amino acids: CASSYSAGSYEQYV. The CDR3 nucleotides read TGTGCCAGCAGTTACTCGGCAGGCTCCTACGAGCAGTACGTC.

This clonotype was seen a few times. The chain carries TRBV20-1 and TRBJ1-1; D is ambiguous. V shed 3 bases and J shed 0 bases, with 5 bases lying between them. This CDR3 is built from 12 residues. Germline values: CDR1 DFQATT, CDR2 SNEGSKA (reference sequence). The CDR3 DNA is TGCAGTGCTAGCGCCATGAACACTGAAGCTTTCTTT. The encoded protein is CSASAMNTEAFF.

The gene calls are TRBV2 and TRBJ2-7; D not resolved. The CDR3 is made up of 14 amino acids. The V end was cut by 3 bases, the J end by 3 bases, with 12 bases between. Germline assignment: CDR1 SNHLY and CDR2 FYNNEI. This CDR3 is CASSETVKVYEQYV. Written as DNA, the CDR3 is TGTGCCAGCAGTGAGACGGTCAAAGTCTACGAGCAGTACGTC.

This clonotype was counted only a few times. The chain couples TRBV20-1 to TRBJ1-5; the match to TRBD1 covers 9 bases. The trim removed 6 bases at V and 4 bases at J, leaving 10 bases unmatched. This CDR3 region has 15 residues. Per germline, CDR1 DFQATT and CDR2 SNEGSKA (reference sequence). The CDR3 reads CSAGLGQGINQPQHF. The CDR3 region has the DNA TGCAGTGCCGGACTAGGACAGGGGATTAATCAGCCCCAGCATTTT.

This clonotype showed up just a few times. The rearrangement joins TRBV4-1 to TRBJ1-2; 8 positions agree with TRBD1. Per germline, CDR1 MGHRA and CDR2 YSYEKL. There are 17 residues in the CDR3. The V and J ends lost 4 bases and 0 bases, in that order; junction bases with no gene match: 10. CDR3 amino acids: CASSPRTGSTSNYGYTF. CDR3 nucleotides: TGCGCCAGCAGCCCCCGGACAGGGTCGACTTCTAACTATGGCTACACCTTC.

This clonotype was detected only a few times. The V gene is TRBV20-1, the J gene TRBJ2-7; the D is unclear. The CDR3 is made up of 13 amino acids. V shed 1 base and J shed 3 bases, with 10 bases lying between them. Germline CDR1 is DFQATT and CDR2 is SNEGSKA (reference sequence). The CDR3 DNA reads as TGCAGTGCTAGAGTGTCTAATGACTACGAGCAGTACTTC. This encodes CSARVSNDYEQYF.

This clonotype occurred a few times. The genes are TRBV27 and TRBJ2-7, with 8 bases lining up with TRBD2. The ends lost 3 bases at V and 9 bases at J; junction bases unmatched: 10. From germline, CDR1 is MNHEY and CDR2 SMNVEV (reference sequence). This CDR3 is built from 14 residues. CDR3 sequence reads: CASSLSAGLGGQYF. The CDR3 region has the DNA TGTGCCAGCAGTTTGTCCGCGGGACTAGGAGGGCAGTACTTC.

This clonotype has at least ten counts. The genes are TRBV28 and TRBJ1-5; possible D gene TRBD1, 5 bases. V lost 7 bases and J lost 6, with 22 bases in between. This CDR3 region has 16 residues. CDR1 MDHEN and CDR2 SYDVKM come from the germline V gene. DNA of the CDR3: TGTGCCAGCACACAATCTAAGGGGAGGGTCGGTCAGCCCCAGCATTTT. Residues: CASTQSKGRVGQPQHF.

This clonotype was counted many times. The DNA of the CDR3 is TGCGCCAGCAGCCAAGATTCGGGCCGTAATGAAAAACTGTTTTTT. Protein sequence: CASSQDSGRNEKLFF. The chain carries TRBV4-1 and TRBJ1-4; D not resolved. CDR1 MGHRA and CDR2 YSYEKL come from the germline V gene. This CDR3 region has 15 residues. The ends were cut back, 0 bases at V and 4 bases at J, with 9 bases in the middle.

In this sample, this clonotype turned up a few times. This chain links TRBV13 with TRBJ2-5; 8 bases line up with TRBD1. V lost 4 bases to trimming and J lost 3 bases; unmatched junction nucleotides: 10. The CDR3 has 16 amino acids. Germline CDR1 and CDR2: PRHDT and FYEKMQ (reference sequence). The CDR3 DNA reads as TGTGCCAGCAGCTCCCTAGGACAGGGCCTCGAAGAGACCCAGTACTTC. This gives the protein CASSSLGQGLEETQYF.

This clonotype has only a few counts. The J gene is TRBJ1-1, the V gene TRBV7-6, with TRBD1 matching 11 bases. The germline V gene encodes CDR1 SGHVS and CDR2 FNYEAQ. This CDR3 has 14 amino acids. With V trimmed by 5 bases and J by 4 bases, 3 bases remained unmatched. CDR3 region: CASSGGTGGTEAFF. DNA of the CDR3: TGTGCCAGCAGCGGCGGGACAGGGGGCACTGAAGCTTTCTTT.

The CDR3 loop reads CASTAGPGYEQYF. Written as DNA, the CDR3 is TGTGCCAGCACGGCGGGGCCGGGTTACGAGCAGTACTTC. The chain couples TRBV28 to TRBJ2-7, with a weak D call TRBD2 (6 bases). The germline V gene has CDR1 MDHEN and CDR2 SYDVKM. The V end was cut by 7 bases, the J end by 4 bases, with 14 bases between. CDR3 length: 13 amino acids. The full variable domain, completed using reference TRBV28 and TRBJ2-7, is DVKVTQSSRYLVKRTGEKVFLECVQDMDHENMFWYRQDPGLGLRLIYFSYDVKMKEKGDIPEGYSVSREKKERFSLILESASTNQTSMYLCASTAGPGYEQYFGPGTRLTVT.

Only a few counts were recorded for this clonotype. The J gene is TRBJ2-1, the V gene TRBV10-3, with a tentative D call TRBD2 (7 bases). This CDR3 spans 14 amino acids. Germline V lookup: CDR1 ENHRY, CDR2 SYGVKD. V was clipped by 6 bases and J by 8 bases, with 17 bases between them. CDR3 bases: TGTGCCATCAGCGGCGCGGGGGCAGGGTATGAGCAGTTCTTC. Its translation: CAISGAGAGYEQFF.

This clonotype was seen ten or more times. The V call is TRBV7-8, the J call TRBJ2-7; TRBD2 matches 8 bases. Germline V gene sequence: CDR1 SGHVS, CDR2 FQNEAQ. The ends lost 1 base at V and 1 base at J; junction bases unmatched: 3. The CDR3 spans 15 residues. The chain's CDR3 is CASSLVPSGSYEQYF. In DNA, the CDR3 is TGTGCCAGCAGCTTAGTTCCTAGCGGGTCCTACGAGCAGTACTTC.

This clonotype was counted many times. V and J are TRBV15 and TRBJ1-4; 7 bases agree with TRBD1. Germline CDR1 and CDR2: LNHNV and YYDKDF (reference sequence). V was pared by 0 bases and J by 8 bases, with 9 bases of the junction left unmatched. The CDR3 spans 16 residues. CDR3 DNA: TGTGCCACCAGCAGAGATCCGACAGGGTATGAAGAAAAACTGTTTTTT. Amino acid sequence: CATSRDPTGYEEKLFF. The variable domain in full, completed from reference TRBV15 and TRBJ1-4, reads DAMVIQNPRYQVTQFGKPVTLSCSQTLNHNVMYWYQQKSSQAPKLLFHYYDKDFNNEADTPDNFQSRRPNTSFCFLDIRSPGLGDTAMYLCATSRDPTGYEEKLFFGSGTQLSVL.

This clonotype was seen only a few times. The chain employs TRBV7-3 and TRBJ2-2; 14 bases align to TRBD2. Germline V gene sequence: CDR1 SGHTA, CDR2 FQGTGA. Trimming took 4 bases from V and 10 from J; bases not matched to a gene: 5. The CDR3 totals 15 residues. This CDR3 reads CASSSRLAGGMELFF. DNA for the CDR3: TGTGCCAGCAGCTCCCGACTAGCGGGAGGGATGGAGCTGTTTTTT.